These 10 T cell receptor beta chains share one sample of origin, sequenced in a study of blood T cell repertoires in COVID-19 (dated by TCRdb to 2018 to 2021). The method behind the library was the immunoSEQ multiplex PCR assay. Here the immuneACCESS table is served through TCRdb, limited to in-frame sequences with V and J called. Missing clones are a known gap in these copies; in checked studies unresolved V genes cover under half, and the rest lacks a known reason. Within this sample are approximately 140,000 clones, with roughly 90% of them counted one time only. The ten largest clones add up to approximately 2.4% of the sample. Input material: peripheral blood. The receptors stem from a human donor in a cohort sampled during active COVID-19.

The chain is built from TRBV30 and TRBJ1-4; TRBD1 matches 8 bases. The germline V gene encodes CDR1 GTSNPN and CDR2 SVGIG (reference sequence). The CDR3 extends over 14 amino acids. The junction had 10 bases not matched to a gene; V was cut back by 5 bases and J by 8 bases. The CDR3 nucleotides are TGTGCCTGGGGGTACAGGGGGATTTGGGAAAAACTGTTTTTT. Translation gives CAWGYRGIWEKLFF.

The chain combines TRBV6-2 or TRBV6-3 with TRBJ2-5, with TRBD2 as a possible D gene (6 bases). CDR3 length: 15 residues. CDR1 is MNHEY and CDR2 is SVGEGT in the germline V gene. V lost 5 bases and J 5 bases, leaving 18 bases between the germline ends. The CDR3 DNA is TGTGCCAGCAGTCCACCGTCTTTGGGAGGTGAGACCCAGTACTTC. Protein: CASSPPSLGGETQYF.

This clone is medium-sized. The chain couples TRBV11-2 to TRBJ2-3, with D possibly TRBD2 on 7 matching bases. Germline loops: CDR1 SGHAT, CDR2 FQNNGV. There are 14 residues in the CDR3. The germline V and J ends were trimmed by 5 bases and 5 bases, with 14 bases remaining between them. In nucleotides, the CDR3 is TGTGCCAGCAGCGCTGGGGGGGCAGAAGATACGCAGTATTTT. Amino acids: CASSAGGAEDTQYF.

The CDR3 protein is CASSMGGWWTEAFF. In DNA form, the CDR3 reads TGTGCCAGTAGTATGGGGGGGTGGTGGACTGAAGCTTTCTTT. The rearrangement joins TRBV19 to TRBJ1-1, with TRBD1 as a possible D gene (5 bases). The CDR3 sequence is 14 residues long. Germline-derived CDR1 and CDR2 are LNHDA and SQIVND (reference sequence). Trimming removed 3 bases at V and 5 bases at J, with 13 bases between.

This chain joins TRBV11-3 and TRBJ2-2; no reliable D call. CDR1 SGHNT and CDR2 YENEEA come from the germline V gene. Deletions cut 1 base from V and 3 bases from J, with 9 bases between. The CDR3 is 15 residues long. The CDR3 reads CASSLGQAYTGELFF. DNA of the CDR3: TGTGCCAGCAGCTTAGGCCAGGCATACACCGGGGAGCTGTTTTTT.

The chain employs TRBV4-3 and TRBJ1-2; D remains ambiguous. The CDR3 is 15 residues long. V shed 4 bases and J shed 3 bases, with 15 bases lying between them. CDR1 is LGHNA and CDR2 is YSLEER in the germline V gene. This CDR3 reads CASSLRQEEYYGYTF. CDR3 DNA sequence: TGCGCCAGCAGCCTCCGACAAGAAGAATACTATGGCTACACCTTC.

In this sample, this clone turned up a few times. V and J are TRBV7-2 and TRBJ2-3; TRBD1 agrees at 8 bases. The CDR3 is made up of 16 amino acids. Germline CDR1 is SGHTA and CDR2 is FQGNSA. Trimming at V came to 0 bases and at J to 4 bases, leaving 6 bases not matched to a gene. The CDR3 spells CASSLAGRGRADTQYF. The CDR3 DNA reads TGTGCCAGCAGCTTAGCGGGCAGGGGGCGCGCAGATACGCAGTATTTT.

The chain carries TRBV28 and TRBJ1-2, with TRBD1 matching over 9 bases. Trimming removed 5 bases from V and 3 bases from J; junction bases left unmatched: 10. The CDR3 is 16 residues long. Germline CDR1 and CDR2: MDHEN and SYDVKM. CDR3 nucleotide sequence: TGTGCCAGCAGTCGCACCGGGACAGGGATGTACTATGGCTACACCTTC. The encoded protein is CASSRTGTGMYYGYTF.

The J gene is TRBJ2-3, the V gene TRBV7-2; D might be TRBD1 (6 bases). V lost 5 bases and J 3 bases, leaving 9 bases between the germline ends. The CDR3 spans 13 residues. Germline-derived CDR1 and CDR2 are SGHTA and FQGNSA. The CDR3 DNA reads TGTGCCAGCAGCCCGCAGGGGACAGATACGCAGTATTTT. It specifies CASSPQGTDTQYF.

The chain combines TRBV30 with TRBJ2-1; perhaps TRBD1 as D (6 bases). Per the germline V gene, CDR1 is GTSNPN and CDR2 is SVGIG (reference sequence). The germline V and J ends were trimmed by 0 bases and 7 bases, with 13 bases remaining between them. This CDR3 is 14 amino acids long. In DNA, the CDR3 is TGTGCCTGGAGTGTCCGTGGGGGCAGGAATGAGCAGTTCTTC. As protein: CAWSVRGGRNEQFF.